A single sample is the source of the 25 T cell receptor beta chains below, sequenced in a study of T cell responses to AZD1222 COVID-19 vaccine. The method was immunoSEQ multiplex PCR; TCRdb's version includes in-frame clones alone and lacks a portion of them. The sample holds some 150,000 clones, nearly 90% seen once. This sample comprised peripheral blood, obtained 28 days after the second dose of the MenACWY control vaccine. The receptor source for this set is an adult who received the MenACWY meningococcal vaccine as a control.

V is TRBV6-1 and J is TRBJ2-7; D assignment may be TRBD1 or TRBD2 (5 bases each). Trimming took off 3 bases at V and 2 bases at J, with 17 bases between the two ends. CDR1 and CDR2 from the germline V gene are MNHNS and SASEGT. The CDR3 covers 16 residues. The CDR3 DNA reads TGTGCCAGCAGTGACAGACACGCTGTGGGACCCTACGAGCAGTACTTC. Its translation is CASSDRHAVGPYEQYF.

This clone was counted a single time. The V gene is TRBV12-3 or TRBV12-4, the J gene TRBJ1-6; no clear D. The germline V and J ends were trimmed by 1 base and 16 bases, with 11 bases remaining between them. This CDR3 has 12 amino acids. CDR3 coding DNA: TGTGCCAGCAGTTTAGTCAGAGGGAATCTCCACTTT. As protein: CASSLVRGNLHF.

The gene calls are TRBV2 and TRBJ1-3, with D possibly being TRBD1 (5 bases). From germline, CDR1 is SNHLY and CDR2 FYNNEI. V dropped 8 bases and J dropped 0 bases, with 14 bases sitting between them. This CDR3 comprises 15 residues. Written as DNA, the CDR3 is TGTGCCAGCGCGTCGGGACTGCACTCTGGAAACACCATATATTTT. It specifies CASASGLHSGNTIYF. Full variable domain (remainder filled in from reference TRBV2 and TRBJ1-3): EPEVTQTPSHQVTQMGQEVILRCVPISNHLYFYWYRQILGQKVEFLVSFYNNEISEKSEIFDDQFSVERPDGSNFTLKIRSTKLEDSAMYFCASASGLHSGNTIYFGEGSWLTVV.

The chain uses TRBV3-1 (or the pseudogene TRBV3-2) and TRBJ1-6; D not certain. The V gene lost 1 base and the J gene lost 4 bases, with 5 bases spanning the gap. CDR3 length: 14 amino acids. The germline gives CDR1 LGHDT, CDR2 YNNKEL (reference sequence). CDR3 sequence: CASSQAEYNSPLHF. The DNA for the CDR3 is TGTGCCAGCAGCCAAGCGGAATATAATTCACCCCTCCACTTT.

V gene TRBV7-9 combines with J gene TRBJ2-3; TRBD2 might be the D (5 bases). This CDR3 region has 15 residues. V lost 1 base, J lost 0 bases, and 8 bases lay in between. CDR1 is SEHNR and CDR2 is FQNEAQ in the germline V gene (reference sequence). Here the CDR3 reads CASSLDLASTDTQYF. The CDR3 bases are TGTGCCAGCAGCTTAGATCTAGCTAGCACAGATACGCAGTATTTT. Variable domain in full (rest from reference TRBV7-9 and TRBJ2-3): DTGVSQNPRHKITKRGQNVTFRCDPISEHNRLYWYRQTLGQGPEFLTYFQNEAQLEKSRLLSDRFSAERPKGSFSTLEIQRTEQGDSAMYLCASSLDLASTDTQYFGPGTRLTVL.

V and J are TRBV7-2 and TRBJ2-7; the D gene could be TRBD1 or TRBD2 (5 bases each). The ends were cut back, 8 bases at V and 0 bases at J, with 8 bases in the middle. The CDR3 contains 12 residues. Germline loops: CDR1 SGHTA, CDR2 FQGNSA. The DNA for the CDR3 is TGTGCCAGCCGGGACGCCTCCTACGAGCAGTACTTC. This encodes CASRDASYEQYF.

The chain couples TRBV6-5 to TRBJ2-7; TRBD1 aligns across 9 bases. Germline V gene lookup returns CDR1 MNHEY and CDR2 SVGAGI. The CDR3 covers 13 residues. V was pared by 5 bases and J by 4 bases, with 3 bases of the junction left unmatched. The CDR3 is CASSTDRGYEQYF. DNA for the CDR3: TGTGCCAGCAGTACGGACAGGGGATACGAGCAGTACTTC.

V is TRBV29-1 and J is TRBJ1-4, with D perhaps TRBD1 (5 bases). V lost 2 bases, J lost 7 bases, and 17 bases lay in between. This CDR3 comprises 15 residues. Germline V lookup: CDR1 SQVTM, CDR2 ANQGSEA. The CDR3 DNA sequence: TGCAGCGTTGAAAAGAGGTCAGGGTTTGCTGAAAAACTGTTTTTT. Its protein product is CSVEKRSGFAEKLFF.

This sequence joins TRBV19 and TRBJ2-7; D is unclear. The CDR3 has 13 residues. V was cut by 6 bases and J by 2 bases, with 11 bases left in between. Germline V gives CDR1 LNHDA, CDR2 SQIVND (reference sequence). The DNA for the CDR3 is TGTGCCAGTAGCCACGACGGACCCTACGAGCAGTACTTC. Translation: CASSHDGPYEQYF.

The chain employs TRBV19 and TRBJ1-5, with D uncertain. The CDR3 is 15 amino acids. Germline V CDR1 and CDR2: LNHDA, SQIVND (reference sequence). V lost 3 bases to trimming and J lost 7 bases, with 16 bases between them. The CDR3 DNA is TGTGCCAGTAGTATTACTCCTCCCTCGGTCCAGCCCCAGCATTTT. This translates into CASSITPPSVQPQHF.

CDR3 nucleotides: TGTGCCAGCAGCGTAGGGGCATCACCGGCGGCAGATACGCAGTATTTT. Its protein is CASSVGASPAADTQYF. This chain uses TRBV9 with TRBJ2-3; D is uncertain. The V gene lost 0 bases and the J gene lost 4 bases, with 15 bases spanning the gap. Germline V gene data show CDR1 as SGDLS and CDR2 as YYNGEE. The CDR3 spans 16 residues.

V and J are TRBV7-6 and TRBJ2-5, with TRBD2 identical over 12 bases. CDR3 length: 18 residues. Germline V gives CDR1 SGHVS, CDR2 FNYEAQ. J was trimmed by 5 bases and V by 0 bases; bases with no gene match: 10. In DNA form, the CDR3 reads TGTGCCAGCAGCTTAGCGGTGGCTAGCGGGAGGGCCGATGAGACCCAGTACTTC. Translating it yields CASSLAVASGRADETQYF. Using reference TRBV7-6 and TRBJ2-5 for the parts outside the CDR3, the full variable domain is GAGVSQSPRYKVTKRGQDVALRCDPISGHVSLYWYRQALGQGPEFLTYFNYEAQQDKSGLPNDRFSAERPEGSISTLTIQRTEQRDSAMYRCASSLAVASGRADETQYFGPGTRLLVL.

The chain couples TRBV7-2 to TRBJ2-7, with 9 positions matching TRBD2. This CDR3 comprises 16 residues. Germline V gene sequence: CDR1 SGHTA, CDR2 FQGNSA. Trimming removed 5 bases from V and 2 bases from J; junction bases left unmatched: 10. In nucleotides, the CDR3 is TGTGCCAGCAGCCACTGGTCTAGCGGGGAGACCTACGAGCAGTACTTC. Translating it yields CASSHWSSGETYEQYF.

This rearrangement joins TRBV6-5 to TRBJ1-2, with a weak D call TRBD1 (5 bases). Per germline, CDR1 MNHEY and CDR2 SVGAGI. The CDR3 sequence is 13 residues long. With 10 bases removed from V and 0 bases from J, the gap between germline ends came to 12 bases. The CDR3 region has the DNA TGTGCCACCAAGGGGTTTACTAACTATGGCTACACCTTC. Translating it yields CATKGFTNYGYTF.

CDR3 sequence (DNA): TGCAGCGTTTACCGGGACGAGCAGTACTTC. It specifies CSVYRDEQYF. The chain couples TRBV29-1 to TRBJ2-7; D ambiguous. Germline V gene data show CDR1 as SQVTM and CDR2 as ANQGSEA. Trimming removed 5 bases from V and 5 bases from J, with 7 bases in between. This CDR3 contains 10 residues.

In DNA, the CDR3 is TGCGCCAGCAGCTTTGGGGGTGGCGGTACTGGAAACACCATATATTTT. Protein product: CASSFGGGGTGNTIYF. V gene TRBV5-1 combines with J gene TRBJ1-3, with D maybe TRBD1 (5 bases). This CDR3 is built from 16 residues. V lost 2 bases to trimming and J lost 2 bases, with 14 bases between them. Germline lookup yields CDR1 SGHRS and CDR2 YFSETQ.

The CDR3 sequence is CASSLGGAGNEQFF. CDR3 sequence (DNA): TGCGCCAGCAGCTTGGGCGGGGCTGGGAATGAGCAGTTCTTC. The rearrangement links TRBV5-1 to TRBJ2-1, with D perhaps TRBD2 (6 bases). The CDR3 spans 14 residues. The germline gives CDR1 SGHRS, CDR2 YFSETQ. Trimming cost V 0 bases and J 7 bases, with 11 bases left between them.

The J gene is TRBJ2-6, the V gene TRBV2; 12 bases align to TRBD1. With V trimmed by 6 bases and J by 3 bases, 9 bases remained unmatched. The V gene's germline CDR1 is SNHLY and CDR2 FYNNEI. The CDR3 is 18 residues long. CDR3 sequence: CASSSPGQGAGGANVLTF. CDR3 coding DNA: TGTGCCAGCAGCTCGCCGGGACAGGGGGCTGGTGGGGCCAACGTCCTGACTTTC.

In nucleotides, the CDR3 is TGTGCCTGGAGTAGACAGGGACGGGACGAGCAGTACTTC. Protein sequence: CAWSRQGRDEQYF. This sequence joins TRBV30 and TRBJ2-7; TRBD1 matches 7 bases. The CDR3 runs 13 residues. The germline V gene encodes CDR1 GTSNPN and CDR2 SVGIG (reference sequence). The V and J ends lost 2 bases and 5 bases, in that order; junction bases with no gene match: 6.

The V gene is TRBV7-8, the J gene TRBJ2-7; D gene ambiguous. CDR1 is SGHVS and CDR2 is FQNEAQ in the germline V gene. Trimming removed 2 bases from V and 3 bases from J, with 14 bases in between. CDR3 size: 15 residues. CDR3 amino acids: CASSLRSEGRYEQYF. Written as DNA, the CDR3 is TGTGCCAGCAGCTTACGCTCGGAAGGGCGCTACGAGCAGTACTTC.

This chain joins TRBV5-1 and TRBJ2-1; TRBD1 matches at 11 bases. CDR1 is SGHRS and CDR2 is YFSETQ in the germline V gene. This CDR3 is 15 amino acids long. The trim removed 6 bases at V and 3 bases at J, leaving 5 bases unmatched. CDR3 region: CASNPGTGGYNEQFF. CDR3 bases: TGCGCCAGCAACCCCGGGACAGGGGGCTACAATGAGCAGTTCTTC.

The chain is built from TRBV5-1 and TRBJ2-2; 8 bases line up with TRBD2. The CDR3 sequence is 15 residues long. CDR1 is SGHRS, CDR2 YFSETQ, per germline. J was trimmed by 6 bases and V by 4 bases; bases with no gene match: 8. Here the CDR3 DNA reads TGCGCCAGCAGCCACGGGACTAGTAGACCCGGGGAGCTGTTTTTT. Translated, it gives CASSHGTSRPGELFF.

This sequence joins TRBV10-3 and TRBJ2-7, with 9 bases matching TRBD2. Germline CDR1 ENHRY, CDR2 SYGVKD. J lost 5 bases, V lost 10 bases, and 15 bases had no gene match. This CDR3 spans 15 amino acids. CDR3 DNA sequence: TGTGCCACCCTGAGCGGGCGGGAGGGCCGAAACGAGCAGTACTTC. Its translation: CATLSGREGRNEQYF.

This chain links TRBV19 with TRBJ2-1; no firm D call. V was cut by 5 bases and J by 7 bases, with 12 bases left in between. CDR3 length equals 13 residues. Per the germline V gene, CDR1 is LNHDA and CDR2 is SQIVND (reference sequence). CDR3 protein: CASSRNLENEQFF. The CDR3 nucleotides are TGTGCCAGTAGTCGCAATCTCGAGAATGAGCAGTTCTTC.

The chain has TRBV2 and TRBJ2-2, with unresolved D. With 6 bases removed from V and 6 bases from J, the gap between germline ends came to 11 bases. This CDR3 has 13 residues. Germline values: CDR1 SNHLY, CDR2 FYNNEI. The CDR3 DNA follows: TGTGCCAGCAGGGCTGTAGACTCCGGGGAGCTGTTTTTT. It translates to CASRAVDSGELFF.